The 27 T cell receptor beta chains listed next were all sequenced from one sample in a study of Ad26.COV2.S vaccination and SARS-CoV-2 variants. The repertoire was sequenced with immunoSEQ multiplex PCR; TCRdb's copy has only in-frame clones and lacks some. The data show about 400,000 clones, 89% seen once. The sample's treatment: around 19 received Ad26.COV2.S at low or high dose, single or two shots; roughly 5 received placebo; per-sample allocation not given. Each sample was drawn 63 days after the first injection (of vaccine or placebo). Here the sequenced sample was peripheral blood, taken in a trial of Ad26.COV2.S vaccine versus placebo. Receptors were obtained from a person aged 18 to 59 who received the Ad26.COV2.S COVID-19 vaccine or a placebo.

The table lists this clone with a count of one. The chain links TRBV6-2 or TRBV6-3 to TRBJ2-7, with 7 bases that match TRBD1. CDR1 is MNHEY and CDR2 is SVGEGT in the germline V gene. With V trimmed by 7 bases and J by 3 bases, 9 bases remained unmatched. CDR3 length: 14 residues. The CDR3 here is CASIPGTDSYEQYF. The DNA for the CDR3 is TGTGCCAGCATCCCCGGGACAGACAGCTACGAGCAGTACTTC.

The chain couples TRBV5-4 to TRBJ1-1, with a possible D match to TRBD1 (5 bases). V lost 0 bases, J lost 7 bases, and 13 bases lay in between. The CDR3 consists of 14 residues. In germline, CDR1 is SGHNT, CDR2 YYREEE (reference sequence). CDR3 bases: TGTGCCAGCAGCTTGGAGGCCTCGGGGCTTGAAGCTTTCTTT. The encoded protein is CASSLEASGLEAFF.

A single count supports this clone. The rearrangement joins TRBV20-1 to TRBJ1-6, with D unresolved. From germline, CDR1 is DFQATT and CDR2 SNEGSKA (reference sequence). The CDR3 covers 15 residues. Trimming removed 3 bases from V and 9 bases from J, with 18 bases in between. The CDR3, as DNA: TGCAGTGCTAGTGCGGGCTTAGTCTCCGTTTCACCCCTCCACTTT. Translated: CSASAGLVSVSPLHF.

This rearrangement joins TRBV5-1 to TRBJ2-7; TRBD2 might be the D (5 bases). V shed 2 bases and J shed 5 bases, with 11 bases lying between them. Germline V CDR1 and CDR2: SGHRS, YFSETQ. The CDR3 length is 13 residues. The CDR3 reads CASSLNPEDEQYF. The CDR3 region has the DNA TGCGCCAGCAGCTTAAACCCGGAGGACGAGCAGTACTTC.

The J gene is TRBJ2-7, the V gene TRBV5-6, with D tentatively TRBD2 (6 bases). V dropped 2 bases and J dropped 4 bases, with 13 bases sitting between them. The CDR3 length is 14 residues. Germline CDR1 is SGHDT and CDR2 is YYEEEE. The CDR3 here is CASSLTGSAYEQYF. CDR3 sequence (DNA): TGTGCCAGCAGCTTAACCGGGAGTGCGTACGAGCAGTACTTC.

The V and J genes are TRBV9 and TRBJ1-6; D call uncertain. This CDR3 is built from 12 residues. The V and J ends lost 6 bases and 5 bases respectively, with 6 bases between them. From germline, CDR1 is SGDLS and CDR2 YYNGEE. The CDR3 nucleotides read TGTGCCAGCAACCGAGATAATTCACCCCTCCACTTT. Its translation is CASNRDNSPLHF. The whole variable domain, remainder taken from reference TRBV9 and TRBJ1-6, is DSGVTQTPKHLITATGQRVTLRCSPRSGDLSVYWYQQSLDQGLQFLIQYYNGEERAKGNILERFSAQQFPDLHSELNLSSLELGDSALYFCASNRDNSPLHFGNGTRLTVT.

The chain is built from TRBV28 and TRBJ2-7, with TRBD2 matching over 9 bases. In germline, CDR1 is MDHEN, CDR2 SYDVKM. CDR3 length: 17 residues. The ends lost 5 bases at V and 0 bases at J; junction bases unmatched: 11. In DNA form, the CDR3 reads TGTGCCAGCAGTCCGACCGGACTAGCGCCGAGCTCCTACGAGCAGTACTTC. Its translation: CASSPTGLAPSSYEQYF.

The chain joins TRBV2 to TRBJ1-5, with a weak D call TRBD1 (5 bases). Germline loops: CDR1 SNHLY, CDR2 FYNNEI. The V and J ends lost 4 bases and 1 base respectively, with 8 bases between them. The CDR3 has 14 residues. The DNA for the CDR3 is TGTGCCAGCAGTGGACAGTCGAGCAATCAGCCCCAGCATTTT. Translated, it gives CASSGQSSNQPQHF.

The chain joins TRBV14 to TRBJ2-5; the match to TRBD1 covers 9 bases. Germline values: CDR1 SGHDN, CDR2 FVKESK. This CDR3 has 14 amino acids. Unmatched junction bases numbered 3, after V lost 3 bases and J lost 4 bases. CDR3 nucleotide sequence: TGTGCCAGCAGCCAGAGACAGGGGGGAGAGACCCAGTACTTC. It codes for CASSQRQGGETQYF.

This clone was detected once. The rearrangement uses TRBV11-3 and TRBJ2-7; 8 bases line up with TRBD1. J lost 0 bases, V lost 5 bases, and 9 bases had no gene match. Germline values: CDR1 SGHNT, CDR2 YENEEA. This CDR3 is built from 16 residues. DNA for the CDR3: TGTGCCAGCAGCCCGGGTTCGGGACAGGCCTCCTACGAGCAGTACTTC. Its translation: CASSPGSGQASYEQYF.

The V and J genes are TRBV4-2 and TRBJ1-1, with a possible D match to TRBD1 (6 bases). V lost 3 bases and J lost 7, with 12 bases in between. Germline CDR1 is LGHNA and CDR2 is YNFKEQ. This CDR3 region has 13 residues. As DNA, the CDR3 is TGTGCCAGCAGCCAGCAAGGGGGGTTTGAAGCTTTCTTT. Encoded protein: CASSQQGGFEAFF.

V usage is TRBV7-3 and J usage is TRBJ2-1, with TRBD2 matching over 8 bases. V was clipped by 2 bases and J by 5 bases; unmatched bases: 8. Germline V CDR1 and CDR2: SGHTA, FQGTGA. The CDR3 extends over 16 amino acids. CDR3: CASSLAGRDTDNEQFF. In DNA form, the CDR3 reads TGTGCCAGCAGCTTAGCCGGGAGGGACACAGACAATGAGCAGTTCTTC. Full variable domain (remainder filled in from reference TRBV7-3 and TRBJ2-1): GAGVSQTPSNKVTEKGKYVELRCDPISGHTALYWYRQSLGQGPEFLIYFQGTGAADDSGLPNDRFFAVRPEGSVSTLKIQRTERGDSAVYLCASSLAGRDTDNEQFFGPGTRLTVL.

The CDR3 here is CASSIAGGTGATDTQYF. For the CDR3, the DNA is TGTGCCAGTAGTATAGCGGGGGGGACAGGGGCCACAGATACGCAGTATTTT. The V and J genes are TRBV19 and TRBJ2-3; 10 nucleotides line up with TRBD1. Trimming cost V 1 base and J 2 bases; bases outside gene matches: 6. CDR1 is LNHDA, CDR2 SQIVND, per germline (reference sequence). This CDR3 region has 17 residues. The complete variable domain, with remaining parts taken from reference TRBV19 and TRBJ2-3, reads DGGITQSPKYLFRKEGQNVTLSCEQNLNHDAMYWYRQDPGQGLRLIYYSQIVNDFQKGDIAEGYSVSREKKESFPLTVTSAQKNPTAFYLCASSIAGGTGATDTQYFGPGTRLTVL.

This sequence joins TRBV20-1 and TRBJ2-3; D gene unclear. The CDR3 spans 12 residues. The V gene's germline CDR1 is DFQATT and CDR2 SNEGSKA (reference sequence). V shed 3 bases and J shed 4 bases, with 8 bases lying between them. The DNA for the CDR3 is TGCAGTGCTAGTAGGGCCTCAGATACGCAGTATTTT. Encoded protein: CSASRASDTQYF.

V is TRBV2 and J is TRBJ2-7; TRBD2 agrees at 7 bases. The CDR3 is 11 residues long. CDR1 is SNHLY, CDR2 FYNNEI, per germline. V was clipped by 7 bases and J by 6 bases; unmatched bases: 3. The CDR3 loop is CASTLAAEQYF. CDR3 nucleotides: TGTGCCAGCACCCTAGCGGCCGAGCAGTACTTC. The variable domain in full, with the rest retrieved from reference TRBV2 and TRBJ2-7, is EPEVTQTPSHQVTQMGQEVILRCVPISNHLYFYWYRQILGQKVEFLVSFYNNEISEKSEIFDDQFSVERPDGSNFTLKIRSTKLEDSAMYFCASTLAAEQYFGPGTRLTVT.

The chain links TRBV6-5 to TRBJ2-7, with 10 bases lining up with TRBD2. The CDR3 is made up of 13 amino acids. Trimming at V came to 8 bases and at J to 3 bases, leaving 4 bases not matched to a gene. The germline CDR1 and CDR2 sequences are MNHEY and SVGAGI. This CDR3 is CASGTSVYYEQYF. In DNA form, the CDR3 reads TGTGCCAGCGGGACTAGCGTTTACTACGAGCAGTACTTC.

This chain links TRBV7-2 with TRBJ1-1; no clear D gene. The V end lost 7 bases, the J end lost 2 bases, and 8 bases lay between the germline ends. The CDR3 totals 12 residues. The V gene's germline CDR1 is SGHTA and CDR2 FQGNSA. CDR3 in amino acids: CASIPRNTEAFF. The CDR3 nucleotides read TGTGCCAGCATTCCCCGTAACACTGAAGCTTTCTTT.

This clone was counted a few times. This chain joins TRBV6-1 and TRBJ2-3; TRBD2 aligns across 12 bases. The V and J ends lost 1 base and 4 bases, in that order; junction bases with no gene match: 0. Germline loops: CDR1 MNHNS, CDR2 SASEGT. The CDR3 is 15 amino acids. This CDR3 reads CASSEGLAGADTQYF. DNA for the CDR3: TGTGCCAGCAGTGAAGGACTAGCGGGAGCAGATACGCAGTATTTT.

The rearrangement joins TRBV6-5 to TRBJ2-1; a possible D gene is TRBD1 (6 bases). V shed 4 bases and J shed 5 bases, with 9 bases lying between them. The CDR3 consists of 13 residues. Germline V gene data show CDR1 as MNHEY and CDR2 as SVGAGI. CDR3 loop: CASSFGTHNEQFF. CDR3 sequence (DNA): TGTGCCAGCAGTTTTGGGACACACAATGAGCAGTTCTTC.

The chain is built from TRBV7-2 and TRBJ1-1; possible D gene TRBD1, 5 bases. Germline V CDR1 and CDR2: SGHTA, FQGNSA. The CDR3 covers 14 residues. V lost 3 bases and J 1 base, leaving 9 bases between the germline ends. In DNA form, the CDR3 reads TGTGCCAGCAGCTTCAGGGTCGGGAACACTGAAGCTTTCTTT. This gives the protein CASSFRVGNTEAFF.

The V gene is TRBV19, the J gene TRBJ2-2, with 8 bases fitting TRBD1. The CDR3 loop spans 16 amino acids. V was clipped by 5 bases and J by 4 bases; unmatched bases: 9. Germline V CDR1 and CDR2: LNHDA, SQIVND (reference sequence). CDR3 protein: CASSLRARGPTGELFF. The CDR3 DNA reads TGTGCCAGTAGTTTAAGAGCCAGGGGGCCCACCGGGGAGCTGTTTTTT.

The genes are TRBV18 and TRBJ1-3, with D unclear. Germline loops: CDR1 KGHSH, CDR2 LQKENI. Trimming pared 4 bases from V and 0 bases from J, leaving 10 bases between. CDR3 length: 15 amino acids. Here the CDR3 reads CASSRTIDSGNTIYF. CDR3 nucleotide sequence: TGTGCCAGCTCACGTACGATTGACTCTGGAAACACCATATATTTT. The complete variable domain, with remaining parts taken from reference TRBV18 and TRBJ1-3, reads NAGVMQNPRHLVRRRGQEARLRCSPMKGHSHVYWYRQLPEEGLKFMVYLQKENIIDESGMPKERFSAEFPKEGPSILRIQQVVRGDSAAYFCASSRTIDSGNTIYFGEGSWLTVV.

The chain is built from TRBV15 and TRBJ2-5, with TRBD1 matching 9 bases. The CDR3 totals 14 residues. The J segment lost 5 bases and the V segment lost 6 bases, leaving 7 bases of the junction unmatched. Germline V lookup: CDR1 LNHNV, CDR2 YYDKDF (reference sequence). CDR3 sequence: CATSNRDRAETQYF. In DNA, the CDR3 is TGTGCCACCAGTAACCGGGACAGGGCTGAGACCCAGTACTTC. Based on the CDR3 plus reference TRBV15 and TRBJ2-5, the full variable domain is DAMVIQNPRYQVTQFGKPVTLSCSQTLNHNVMYWYQQKSSQAPKLLFHYYDKDFNNEADTPDNFQSRRPNTSFCFLDIRSPGLGDTAMYLCATSNRDRAETQYFGPGTRLLVL.

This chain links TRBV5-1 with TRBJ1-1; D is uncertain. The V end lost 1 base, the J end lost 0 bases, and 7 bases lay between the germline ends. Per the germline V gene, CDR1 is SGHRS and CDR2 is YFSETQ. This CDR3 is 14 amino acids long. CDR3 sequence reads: CASSLSSLNTEAFF. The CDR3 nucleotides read TGCGCCAGCAGCTTGAGCAGTTTGAACACTGAAGCTTTCTTT.

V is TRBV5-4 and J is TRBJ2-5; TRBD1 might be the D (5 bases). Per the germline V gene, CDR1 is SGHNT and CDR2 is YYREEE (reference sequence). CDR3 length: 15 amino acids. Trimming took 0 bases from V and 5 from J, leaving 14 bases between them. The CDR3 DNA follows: TGTGCCAGCAGCTTGGGGGGCCTATCGCGGGAGACCCAGTACTTC. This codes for CASSLGGLSRETQYF. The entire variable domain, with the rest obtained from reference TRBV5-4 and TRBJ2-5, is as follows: ETGVTQSPTHLIKTRGQQVTLRCSSQSGHNTVSWYQQALGQGPQFIFQYYREEENGRGNFPPRFSGLQFPNYSSELNVNALELDDSALYLCASSLGGLSRETQYFGPGTRLLVL.

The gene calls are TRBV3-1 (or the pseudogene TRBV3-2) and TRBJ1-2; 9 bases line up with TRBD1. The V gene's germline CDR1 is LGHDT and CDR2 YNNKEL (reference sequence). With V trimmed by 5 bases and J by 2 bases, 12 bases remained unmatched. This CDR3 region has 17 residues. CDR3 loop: CASSWDRALLGNYGYTF. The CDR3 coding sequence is TGTGCCAGCAGCTGGGACAGGGCCCTGCTCGGGAACTATGGCTACACCTTC.

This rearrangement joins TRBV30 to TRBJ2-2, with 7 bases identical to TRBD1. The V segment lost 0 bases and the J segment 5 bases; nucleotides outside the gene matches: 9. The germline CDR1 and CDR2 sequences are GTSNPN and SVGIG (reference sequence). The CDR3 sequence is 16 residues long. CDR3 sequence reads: CAWSVRSAGGTGELFF. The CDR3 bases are TGTGCCTGGAGTGTACGATCGGCAGGGGGAACCGGGGAGCTGTTTTTT. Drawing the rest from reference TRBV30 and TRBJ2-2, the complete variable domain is SQTIHQWPATLVQPVGSPLSLECTVEGTSNPNLYWYRQAAGRGLQLLFYSVGIGQISSEVPQNLSASRPQDRQFILSSKKLLLSDSGFYLCAWSVRSAGGTGELFFGEGSRLTVL.